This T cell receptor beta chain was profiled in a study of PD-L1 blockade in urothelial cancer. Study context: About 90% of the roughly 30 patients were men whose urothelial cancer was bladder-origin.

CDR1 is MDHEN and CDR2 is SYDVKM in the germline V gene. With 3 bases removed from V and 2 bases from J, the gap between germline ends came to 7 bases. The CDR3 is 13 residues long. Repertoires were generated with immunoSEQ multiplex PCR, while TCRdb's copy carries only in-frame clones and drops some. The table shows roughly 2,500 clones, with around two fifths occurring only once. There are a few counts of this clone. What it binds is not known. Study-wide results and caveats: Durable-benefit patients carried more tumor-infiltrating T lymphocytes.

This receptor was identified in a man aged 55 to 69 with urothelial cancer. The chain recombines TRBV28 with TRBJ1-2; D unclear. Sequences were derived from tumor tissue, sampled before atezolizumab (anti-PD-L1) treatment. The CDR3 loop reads CASSFGQNYGYTF. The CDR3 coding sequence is TGTGCCAGCAGTTTCGGGCAGAACTATGGCTACACCTTC.